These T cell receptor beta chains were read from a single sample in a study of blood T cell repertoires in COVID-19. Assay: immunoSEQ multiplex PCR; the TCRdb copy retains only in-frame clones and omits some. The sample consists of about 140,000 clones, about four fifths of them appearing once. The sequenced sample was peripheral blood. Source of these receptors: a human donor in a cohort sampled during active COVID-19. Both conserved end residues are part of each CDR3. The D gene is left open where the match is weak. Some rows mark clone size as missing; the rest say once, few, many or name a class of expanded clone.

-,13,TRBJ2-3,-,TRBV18,TGTGCCAGCTCCCGGGATGGGTCGGATACGCAGTATTTT,CASSRDGSDTQYF
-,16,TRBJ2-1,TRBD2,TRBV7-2,TGTGCCAGCAGCTTAAAAGGCGGGAGGGCCTACAATGAGCAGTTCTTC,CASSLKGGRAYNEQFF
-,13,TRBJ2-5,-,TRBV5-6,TGTGCCAGCAGCTTCAACGGGAAAGAGACCCAGTACTTC,CASSFNGKETQYF
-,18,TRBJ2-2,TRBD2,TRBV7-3,TGTGCCAGCAGCTTAACGGCCCCGTGGACTAGCGGCACCGGGGAGCTGTTTTTT,CASSLTAPWTSGTGELFF
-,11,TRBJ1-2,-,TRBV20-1,TGCAGCTATCTTACAGGGACCGGCTACACCTTC,CSYLTGTGYTF
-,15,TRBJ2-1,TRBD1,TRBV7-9,TGTGCCAGCAGGAGAGGACAGGGGAAGTCCAATGAGCAGTTCTTC,CASRRGQGKSNEQFF
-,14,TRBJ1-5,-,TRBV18,TGTGCCAGCTCACCAGGGCTTGGCAATCAGCCCCAGCATTTT,CASSPGLGNQPQHF
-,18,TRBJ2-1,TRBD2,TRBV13,TGTGCCAGCAGCTTATCATCGGGAACGGGAGGGCCGAGGAATGAGCAGTTCTTC,CASSLSSGTGGPRNEQFF
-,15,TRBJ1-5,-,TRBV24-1,TGTGCCACCAGTGATTTGTCCGCAGGGGACCAGCCCCAGCATTTT,CATSDLSAGDQPQHF
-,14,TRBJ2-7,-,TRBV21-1,TGTGCCAGCAGCAGTAGCGGGAGTTGGTACGAGCAGTACTTC,CASSSSGSWYEQYF
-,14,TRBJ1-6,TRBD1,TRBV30,TGTGCCTGGAGTGCCGGACAGGATAATTCACCCCTCCACTTT,CAWSAGQDNSPLHF
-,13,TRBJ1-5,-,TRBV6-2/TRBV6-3,TGTGCCAGCAGTTTTTCCCCAAATCAGCCCCAGCATTTT,CASSFSPNQPQHF
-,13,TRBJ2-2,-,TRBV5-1,TGCGCCAGCAGCTTGGCCGTCACCGGGGAGCTGTTTTTT,CASSLAVTGELFF
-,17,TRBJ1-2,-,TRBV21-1,TGTGCCAGCAGCAAAACTAGGAAAGGCAGATTGAACTATGGCTACACCTTC,CASSKTRKGRLNYGYTF
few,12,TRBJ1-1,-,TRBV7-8,TGTGCCAGCAGCCTTACTAGGACTGAAGCTTTCTTT,CASSLTRTEAFF
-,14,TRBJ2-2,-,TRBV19,TGTGCCAGTAGTATAGATACGGAGGTCGGGGAGCTGTTTTTT,CASSIDTEVGELFF
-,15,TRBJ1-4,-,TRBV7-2,TGTGCCAGCAGCGCTTTGCCGGCAACTAATGAAAAACTGTTTTTT,CASSALPATNEKLFF
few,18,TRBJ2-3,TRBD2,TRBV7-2,TGTGCCAGCAGCTTACAGCGGGCGGGACTAGCGGACCTTTTTACGCAGTATTTT,CASSLQRAGLADLFTQYF
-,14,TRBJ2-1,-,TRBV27,TGTGCCAGCAGTTTAATTGGTAGTATTAATGAGCAGTTCTTC,CASSLIGSINEQFF
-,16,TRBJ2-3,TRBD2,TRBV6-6,TGTGCCAGCAGCGTGGGGACTAGCGGAAGCACAGATACGCAGTATTTT,CASSVGTSGSTDTQYF
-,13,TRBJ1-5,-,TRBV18,TGTGCCAGCTCACCATCAGGGGATCAGCCCCAGCATTTT,CASSPSGDQPQHF
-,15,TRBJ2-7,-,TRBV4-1,TGCGCCAGCAGCCGTGCCGGGACAAACTTCTACGAGCAGTACTTC,CASSRAGTNFYEQYF
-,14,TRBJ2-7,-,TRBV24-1,TGTGCCACCAGTGATCGGACAACATCCTACGAGCAGTACTTC,CATSDRTTSYEQYF
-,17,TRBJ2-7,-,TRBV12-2,TGTGCAAGTCGCGCCCGCGGGGCGGGAGGGCCATACGACGAGCAGTACTTC,CASRARGAGGPYDEQYF
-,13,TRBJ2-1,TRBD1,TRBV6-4,TGTGCCAGCAGTGACGAGGGGGCGAATGAGCAGTTCTTC,CASSDEGANEQFF
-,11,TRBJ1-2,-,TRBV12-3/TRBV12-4,TGTGCCAGCAGTTGGGGGCCCGGCTACACCTTC,CASSWGPGYTF
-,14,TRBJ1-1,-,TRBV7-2,TGTGCCAGCAGCTTAGGGAGGCAGCCCCTTGGGGCTTTCTTT,CASSLGRQPLGAFF
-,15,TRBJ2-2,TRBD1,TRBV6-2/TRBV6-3,TGTGCCAGCAGTTACTCCGGGACAGCCACCGGGGAGCTGTTTTTT,CASSYSGTATGELFF
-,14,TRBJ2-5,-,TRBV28,TGTGCCAGCGAAGAAGGGGTTCCCTCTGTGACCCAGTACTTC,CASEEGVPSVTQYF
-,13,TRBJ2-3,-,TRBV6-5,TGTGCCAGCAGAGGCAGGGGCACAGATACGCAGTATTTT,CASRGRGTDTQYF
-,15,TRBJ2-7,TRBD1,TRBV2,TGTGCCAGCAGGCCGACAGGGGTTCCAACCTACGAGCAGTACTTC,CASRPTGVPTYEQYF
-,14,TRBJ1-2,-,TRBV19,TGTGCCAGTAGTACCACAGGGACTAACTATGGCTACACCTTC,CASSTTGTNYGYTF
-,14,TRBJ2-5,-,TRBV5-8,TGTGCCAGCAGCCATCCGGCGGGCGGGGAGACCCAGTACTTC,CASSHPAGGETQYF
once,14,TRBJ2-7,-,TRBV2,TGTGCCAGCCTACGAGGTGGAAGCTCCTACGAGCAGTACTTC,CASLRGGSSYEQYF
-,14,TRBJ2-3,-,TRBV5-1,TGCGCCAGCAGTCCGGGATCTCACACAGATACGCAGTATTTT,CASSPGSHTDTQYF
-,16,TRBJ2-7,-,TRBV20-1,TGCAGTGCTAGTAAAGAGGGCAGGGGAAGGCCCTACGAGCAGTACTTC,CSASKEGRGRPYEQYF
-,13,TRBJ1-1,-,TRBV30,TGTGCCTGGTGTGGACTCAGGAACACTGAAGCTTTCTTT,CAWCGLRNTEAFF
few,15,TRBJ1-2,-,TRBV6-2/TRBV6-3,TGTGCCAGCAGTTACATCCCGCAGGGAAGAGACGGCTACACCTTC,CASSYIPQGRDGYTF
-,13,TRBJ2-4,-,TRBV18,TGTGCCAGCTCCCAGAGCGAGAGAAACATTCAGTACTTC,CASSQSERNIQYF
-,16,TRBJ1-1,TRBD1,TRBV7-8,TGTGCCAGCAGCGCTCAAGGGGACAGGGTGAACACTGAAGCTTTCTTT,CASSAQGDRVNTEAFF
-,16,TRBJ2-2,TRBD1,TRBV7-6,TGTGCCAGCAGCTTAAGGACAGGGGGCTTTAACGGGGAGCTGTTTTTT,CASSLRTGGFNGELFF
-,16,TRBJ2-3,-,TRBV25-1,TGTGCCAGCAGCCTACCAGGGACACGCGCACAAGATACGCAGTATTTT,CASSLPGTRAQDTQYF